Each of the 2 T cell receptor beta chains below was sequenced from the same sample in a study of beta chain features in type 1 diabetes. What was sequenced were expressed TCRB transcripts, since all of the isolated RNA had been reverse transcribed. Here immunoSEQ multiplex PCR was the method, and the copy in TCRdb shows in-frame clones only, minus some. This table holds more than 350,000 clones, 10% to 12% found once. Sample: naive CD4+ T cells from blood. These receptors were collected from a woman between 18 and 30 years old in good health.

This clone was seen a handful of times. The chain is built from TRBV6-6 and TRBJ2-3; perhaps TRBD1 as D (6 bases). This CDR3 has 13 amino acids. Germline V gives CDR1 MNHNY, CDR2 SVGAGI (reference sequence). Trimming took off 7 bases at V and 3 bases at J, with 11 bases between the two ends. This chain's CDR3 is CASIQGPTDTQYF. The CDR3, as DNA: TGTGCCAGCATACAGGGACCAACAGATACGCAGTATTTT.

This chain joins TRBV6-5 and TRBJ2-7; TRBD2 agrees at 7 bases. CDR3 length equals 15 residues. The J segment lost 6 bases and the V segment lost 0 bases, leaving 8 bases of the junction unmatched. The germline gives CDR1 MNHEY, CDR2 SVGAGI. Here the CDR3 DNA reads TGTGCCAGCAGTTACTCTCCCACTAGCGCCAGCGAGCAGTACTTC. This codes for CASSYSPTSASEQYF.